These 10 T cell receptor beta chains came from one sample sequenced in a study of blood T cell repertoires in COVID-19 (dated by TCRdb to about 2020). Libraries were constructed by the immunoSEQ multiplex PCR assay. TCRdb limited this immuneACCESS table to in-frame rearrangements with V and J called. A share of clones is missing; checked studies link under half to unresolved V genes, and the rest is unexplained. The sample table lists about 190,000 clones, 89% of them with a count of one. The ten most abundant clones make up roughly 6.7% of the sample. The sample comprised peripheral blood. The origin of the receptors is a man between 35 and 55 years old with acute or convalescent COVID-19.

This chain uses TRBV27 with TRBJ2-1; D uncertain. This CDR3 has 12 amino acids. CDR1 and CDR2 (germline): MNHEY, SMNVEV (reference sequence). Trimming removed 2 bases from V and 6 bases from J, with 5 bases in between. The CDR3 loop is CASSLLGNEQFF. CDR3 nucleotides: TGTGCCAGCAGTTTACTCGGCAATGAGCAGTTCTTC.

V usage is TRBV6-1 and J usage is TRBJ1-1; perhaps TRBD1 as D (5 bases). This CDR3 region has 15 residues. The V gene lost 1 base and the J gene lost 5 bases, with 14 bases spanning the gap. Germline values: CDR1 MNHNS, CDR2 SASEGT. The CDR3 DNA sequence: TGTGCCAGCAGTGAAGGGGGGGGGAGGATTACTGAAGCTTTCTTT. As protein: CASSEGGGRITEAFF.

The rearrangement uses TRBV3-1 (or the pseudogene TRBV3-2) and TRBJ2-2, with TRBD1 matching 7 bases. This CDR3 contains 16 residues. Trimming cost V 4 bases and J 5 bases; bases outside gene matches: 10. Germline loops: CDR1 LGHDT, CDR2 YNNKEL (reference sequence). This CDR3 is CASSPPTGAGTGELFF. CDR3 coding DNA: TGTGCCAGCAGCCCACCCACAGGGGCGGGTACCGGGGAGCTGTTTTTT.

Here the CDR3 DNA reads TGTGCCTGGAGTCGAGGGTCAGGGGTCTACAATGAGCAGTTCTTC. Translation gives CAWSRGSGVYNEQFF. This chain links TRBV30 with TRBJ2-1; weak D call: TRBD1 (6 bases). The CDR3 covers 15 residues. Looked up from germline, CDR1 is GTSNPN and CDR2 is SVGIG (reference sequence). V dropped 2 bases and J dropped 3 bases, with 14 bases sitting between them.

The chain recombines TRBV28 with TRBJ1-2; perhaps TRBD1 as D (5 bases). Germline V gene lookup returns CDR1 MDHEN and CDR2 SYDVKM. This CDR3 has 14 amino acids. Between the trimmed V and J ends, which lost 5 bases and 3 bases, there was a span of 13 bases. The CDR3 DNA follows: TGTGCCAGCAGTACGGCGGGGGTCGACTATGGCTACACCTTC. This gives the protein CASSTAGVDYGYTF.

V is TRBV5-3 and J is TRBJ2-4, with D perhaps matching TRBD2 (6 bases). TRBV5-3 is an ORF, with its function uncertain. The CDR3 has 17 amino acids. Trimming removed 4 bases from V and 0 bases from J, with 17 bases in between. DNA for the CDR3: TGTGCCAGAAGCCCGGCGGAGGGACCCGTAGCCAAAAACATTCAGTACTTC. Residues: CARSPAEGPVAKNIQYF.

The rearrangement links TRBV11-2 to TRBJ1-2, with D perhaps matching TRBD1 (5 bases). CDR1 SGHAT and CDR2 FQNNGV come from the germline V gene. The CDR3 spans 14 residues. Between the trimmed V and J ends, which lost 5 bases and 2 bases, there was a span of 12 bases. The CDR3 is CASSLTDENYGYTF. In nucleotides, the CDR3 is TGTGCCAGCAGCCTGACAGATGAAAACTATGGCTACACCTTC.

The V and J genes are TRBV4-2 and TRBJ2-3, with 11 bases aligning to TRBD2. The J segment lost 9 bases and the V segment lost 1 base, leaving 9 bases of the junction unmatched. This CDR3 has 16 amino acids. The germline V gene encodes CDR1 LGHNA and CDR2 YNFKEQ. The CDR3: CASSQGVSGGAHTQYF. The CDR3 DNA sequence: TGTGCCAGCAGCCAAGGTGTTAGCGGGGGGGCTCACACGCAGTATTTT.

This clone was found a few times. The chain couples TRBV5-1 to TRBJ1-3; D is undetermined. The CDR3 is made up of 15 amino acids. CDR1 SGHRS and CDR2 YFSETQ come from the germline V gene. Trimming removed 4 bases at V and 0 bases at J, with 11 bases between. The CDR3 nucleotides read TGCGCCAGCAGCCCGGAGGTTAACTCTGGAAACACCATATATTTT. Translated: CASSPEVNSGNTIYF.

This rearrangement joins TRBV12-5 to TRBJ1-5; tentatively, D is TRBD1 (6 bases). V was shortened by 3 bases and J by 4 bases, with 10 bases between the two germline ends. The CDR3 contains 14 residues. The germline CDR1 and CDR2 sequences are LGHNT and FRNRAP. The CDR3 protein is CASGFGQSNQPQHF. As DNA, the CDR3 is TGTGCTAGTGGTTTTGGACAGTCAAATCAGCCCCAGCATTTT.